This T cell receptor (beta chain) emerged from a study of identical twins. Study-wide findings and caveats: Beta out-of-frame sequences displayed a weaker excess of sharing between twins. Low generation-probability sequences were in excess among twin-shared out-of-frame alpha sequences.

TCRdb used MiXCR to reprocess the 5' RACE reads, holding one entry per CDR3 protein. The data contain a few hundred thousand distinct CDR3 sequences, roughly an eighth of them singletons. Each donor was a healthy Caucasian. This clonotype came up a few times. Its antigen is still unknown. Germline CDR1 SGHAT, CDR2 FQNNGV. V dropped 4 bases and J dropped 8; count of bases not matched to a gene: 20. The CDR3 sequence is 19 residues long. The same data also went into a second study, on yellow fever vaccine responses in identical twins.

The clonotype comes from a woman aged 18-30 years in good health. What was sequenced was CD4+ T cells sorted from blood. This chain joins TRBV11-2 and TRBJ1-2, with TRBD1 matching over 12 bases. CDR3 in DNA: TGTGCCAGCAGCTCGCAGACCGGGACAGGGGGCGTTCAGGAGAGAGGCTACACCTTC. This codes for CASSSQTGTGGVQERGYTF.